This TCR beta chain was recovered during a study of blood T cell repertoires in COVID-19. Germline CDR1 is SGHNT and CDR2 is YYREEE (reference sequence). The CDR3 length is 15 residues. J lost 2 bases, V lost 0 bases, and 1 base had no gene match. This clone was observed a single time. Generated by immunoSEQ multiplex PCR, the TCRdb table keeps only in-frame clones and is missing some. The data show around 50,000 clones, around nine tenths seen once. This TCR derives from a human donor in a cohort sampled during active COVID-19. This rearrangement joins TRBV5-4 to TRBJ2-1; TRBD2 matches 8 bases. Sequencing was performed on peripheral blood. The CDR3 reads CASSLGGGTYNEQFF. CDR3 nucleotides: TGTGCCAGCAGCTTGGGCGGGGGGACCTACAATGAGCAGTTCTTC.